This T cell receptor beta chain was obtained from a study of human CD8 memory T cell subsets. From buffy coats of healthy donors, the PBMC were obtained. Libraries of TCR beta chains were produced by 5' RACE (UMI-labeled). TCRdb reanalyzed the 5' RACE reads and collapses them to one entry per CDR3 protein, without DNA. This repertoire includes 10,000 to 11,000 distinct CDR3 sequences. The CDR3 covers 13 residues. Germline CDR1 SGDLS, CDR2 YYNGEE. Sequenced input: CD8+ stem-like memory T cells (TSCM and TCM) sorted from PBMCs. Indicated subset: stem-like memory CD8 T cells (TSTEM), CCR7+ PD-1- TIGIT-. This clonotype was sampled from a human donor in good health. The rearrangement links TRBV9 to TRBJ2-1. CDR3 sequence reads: CASQGGSYNEQFF. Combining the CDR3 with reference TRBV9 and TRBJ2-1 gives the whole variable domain DSGVTQTPKHLITATGQRVTLRCSPRSGDLSVYWYQQSLDQGLQFLIQYYNGEERAKGNILERFSAQQFPDLHSELNLSSLELGDSALYFCASQGGSYNEQFFGPGTRLTVL.